This T cell receptor (beta chain) was sequenced in a study of radiotherapy plus CTLA-4 blockade in lung cancer. Study as a whole: Objective response was observed in approximately 18% of patients, and disease control in around 31%.

A remark on this clone: Its antigen is unknown.

Profiling relied on immunoSEQ multiplex PCR, and the TCRdb table lists in-frame clones only, not all of them. The sample includes more than 90,000 clones, 81% of them seen just once. Germline CDR1 SGHDN, CDR2 FVKESK. The CDR3 is 14 amino acids. The junction had 3 bases not matched to a gene; V was cut back by 2 bases and J by 5 bases. Study-wide results and limits: Blood TCR clones of tumor origin expanded after radiotherapy plus ipilimumab.

The sequence was collected from a human donor with non-small cell lung cancer that progressed on radiotherapy plus ipilimumab. Some clones in this sample may be carry-over from other donors' samples. The material sequenced was peripheral blood, taken from a patient treated with radiotherapy plus ipilimumab. The rearrangement joins TRBV14 to TRBJ2-1; 7 bases agree with TRBD2. The CDR3 loop reads CASSQTGLHNEQFF. The CDR3 region has the DNA TGTGCCAGCAGCCAAACGGGACTACACAATGAGCAGTTCTTC.